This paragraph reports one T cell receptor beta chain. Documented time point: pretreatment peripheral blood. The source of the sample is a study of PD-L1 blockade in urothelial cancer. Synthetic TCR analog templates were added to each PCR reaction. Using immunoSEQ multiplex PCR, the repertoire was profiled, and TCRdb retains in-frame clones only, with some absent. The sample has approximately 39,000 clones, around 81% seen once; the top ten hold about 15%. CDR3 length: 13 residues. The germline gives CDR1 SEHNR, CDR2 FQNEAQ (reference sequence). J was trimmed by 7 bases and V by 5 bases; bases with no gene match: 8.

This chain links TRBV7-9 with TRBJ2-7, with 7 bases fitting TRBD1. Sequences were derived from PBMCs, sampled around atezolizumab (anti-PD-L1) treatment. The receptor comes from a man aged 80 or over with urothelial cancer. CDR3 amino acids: CASSARDSYEQYF. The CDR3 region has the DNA TGTGCCAGCAGCGCCCGGGACAGCTATGAGCAGTACTTC.